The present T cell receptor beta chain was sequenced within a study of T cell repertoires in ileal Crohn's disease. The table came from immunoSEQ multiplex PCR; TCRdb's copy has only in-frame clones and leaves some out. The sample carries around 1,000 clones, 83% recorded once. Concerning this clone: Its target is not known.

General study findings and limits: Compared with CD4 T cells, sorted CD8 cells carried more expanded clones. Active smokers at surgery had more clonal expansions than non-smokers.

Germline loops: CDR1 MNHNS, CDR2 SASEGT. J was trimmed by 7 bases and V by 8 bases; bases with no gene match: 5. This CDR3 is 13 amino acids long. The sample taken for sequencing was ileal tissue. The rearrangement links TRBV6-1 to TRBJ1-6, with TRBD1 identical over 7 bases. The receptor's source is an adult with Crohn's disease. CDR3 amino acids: CASHGTENSPLHF. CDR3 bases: TGTGCCAGCCATGGGACAGAAAATTCACCCCTCCACTTT.